Below are 24 T cell receptor beta chains sequenced from a single sample in a study of blood T cell repertoires in COVID-19. Profiling relied on immunoSEQ multiplex PCR, and the TCRdb table lists in-frame clones only, not all of them. Counted here are roughly 200,000 clones, 65% to 85% occurring once; the ten biggest clones make up around 1.3%. The sequenced sample consisted of peripheral blood. The receptors were gathered from a woman aged 30 to 39 with COVID-19, enrolled during active disease.

CDR3 loop: CASSLEVWGNQPQHF. The CDR3 region has the DNA TGTGCCAGCAGCTTGGAGGTTTGGGGCAATCAGCCCCAGCATTTT. The chain is built from TRBV7-2 and TRBJ1-5; no definite D call. V was trimmed by 3 bases and J by 2 bases, leaving 11 bases between them. The CDR3 has 15 amino acids. In germline, CDR1 is SGHTA, CDR2 FQGNSA. Full variable domain (remainder filled in from reference TRBV7-2 and TRBJ1-5): GAGVSQSPSNKVTEKGKDVELRCDPISGHTALYWYRQSLGQGLEFLIYFQGNSAPDKSGLPSDRFSAERTGGSVSTLTIQRTQQEDSAVYLCASSLEVWGNQPQHFGDGTRLSIL.

The V call is TRBV5-4, the J call TRBJ2-1; 8 bases line up with TRBD1. The V gene's germline CDR1 is SGHNT and CDR2 YYREEE (reference sequence). The V and J ends lost 4 bases and 5 bases, in that order; junction bases with no gene match: 5. This CDR3 is built from 14 residues. CDR3 amino acids: CASSTRTGNNEQFF. CDR3 nucleotide sequence: TGTGCCAGCAGCACTCGGACAGGGAACAATGAGCAGTTCTTC.

This chain connects TRBV7-6 to TRBJ1-4; maybe TRBD1 (5 bases). Germline V lookup: CDR1 SGHVS, CDR2 FNYEAQ. The V end lost 0 bases, the J end lost 5 bases, and 10 bases lay between the germline ends. CDR3 length: 15 residues. CDR3 DNA: TGTGCCAGCAGCTTAGCAGGGGAAGCCAATGAAAAACTGTTTTTT. Protein sequence: CASSLAGEANEKLFF.

The chain carries TRBV19 and TRBJ1-5; D gene uncertain. The V gene lost 11 bases and the J gene lost 1 base, with 18 bases spanning the gap. The CDR3 spans 15 residues. Germline CDR1 and CDR2: LNHDA and SQIVND (reference sequence). CDR3 DNA sequence: TGTGCCCCCTCCGCGGGAGGGATGAGCAATCAGCCCCAGCATTTT. Translating gives CAPSAGGMSNQPQHF. Filled out from reference TRBV19 and TRBJ1-5, the complete variable domain reads DGGITQSPKYLFRKEGQNVTLSCEQNLNHDAMYWYRQDPGQGLRLIYYSQIVNDFQKGDIAEGYSVSREKKESFPLTVTSAQKNPTAFYLCAPSAGGMSNQPQHFGDGTRLSIL.

The chain carries TRBV5-1 and TRBJ2-7, with D perhaps TRBD2 (6 bases). The germline CDR1 and CDR2 sequences are SGHRS and YFSETQ. Trimming stripped 1 base from V and 2 bases from J, with 13 bases between. The CDR3 spans 15 residues. CDR3 nucleotides: TGCGCCAGCAGCTTGAACGGCGGGACGACCTACGAGCAGTACTTC. Its translation: CASSLNGGTTYEQYF. The whole variable domain, filled in from reference TRBV5-1 and TRBJ2-7, reads KAGVTQTPRYLIKTRGQQVTLSCSPISGHRSVSWYQQTPGQGLQFLFEYFSETQRNKGNFPGRFSGRQFSNSRSEMNVSTLELGDSALYLCASSLNGGTTYEQYFGPGTRLTVT.

This clone occurred a few times. In DNA, the CDR3 is TGTGCCAGCAGCGTAGGAGGAACGGGGAACATTCAGTACTTC. Encoded protein: CASSVGGTGNIQYF. The chain links TRBV9 to TRBJ2-4, with a possible D match to TRBD2 (5 bases). Germline CDR1 SGDLS, CDR2 YYNGEE. V lost 0 bases and J lost 7, with 11 bases in between. The CDR3 is 14 residues long. Filled out from reference TRBV9 and TRBJ2-4, the complete variable domain reads DSGVTQTPKHLITATGQRVTLRCSPRSGDLSVYWYQQSLDQGLQFLIQYYNGEERAKGNILERFSAQQFPDLHSELNLSSLELGDSALYFCASSVGGTGNIQYFGAGTRLSVL.

The genes are TRBV9 and TRBJ1-2; possibly TRBD1 for D (6 bases). The germline gives CDR1 SGDLS, CDR2 YYNGEE. Trimming removed 0 bases from V and 4 bases from J, with 13 bases in between. The CDR3 is made up of 15 amino acids. This CDR3 reads CASSVEAGAGYGYTF. The CDR3 bases are TGTGCCAGCAGCGTAGAGGCGGGGGCCGGCTATGGCTACACCTTC.

This clone was seen just once. This chain's CDR3 is CASRGGRGVRGAFF. DNA of the CDR3: TGTGCCAGCAGGGGGGGTCGCGGGGTCCGCGGTGCTTTCTTT. This sequence joins TRBV27 and TRBJ1-1, with a possible D match to TRBD1 (5 bases). This CDR3 contains 14 residues. The germline CDR1 and CDR2 sequences are MNHEY and SMNVEV (reference sequence). Trimming removed 6 bases from V and 11 bases from J, with 22 bases in between.

The chain is built from TRBV28 and TRBJ1-5; TRBD1 aligns across 8 bases. CDR3 size: 14 residues. The junction had 3 bases not matched to a gene; V was cut back by 8 bases and J by 0 bases. Germline V gene data show CDR1 as MDHEN and CDR2 as SYDVKM. The CDR3 protein is CASGTGGSNQPQHF. The DNA for the CDR3 is TGTGCCAGCGGCACAGGGGGTAGCAATCAGCCCCAGCATTTT.

The rearrangement links TRBV5-1 to TRBJ2-3, with 9 bases lining up with TRBD2. Germline lookup yields CDR1 SGHRS and CDR2 YFSETQ. This CDR3 is 14 amino acids long. Trimming removed 3 bases from V and 1 base from J; junction bases left unmatched: 0. Here the CDR3 DNA reads TGCGCCAGCAGCTGGACTAGCGGCACAGATACGCAGTATTTT. It translates to CASSWTSGTDTQYF.

The V call is TRBV28, the J call TRBJ1-2; D might be TRBD1 (5 bases). The ends were cut back, 3 bases at V and 8 bases at J, with 16 bases in the middle. The CDR3 runs 14 residues. CDR1 and CDR2 (germline): MDHEN, SYDVKM. The CDR3 region is CASSLYRSPGGYTF. The DNA of the CDR3 is TGTGCCAGCAGTTTGTATCGATCCCCAGGGGGCTACACCTTC.

V and J are TRBV19 and TRBJ2-2, with TRBD1 identical over 8 bases. There are 14 residues in the CDR3. Germline trimming cut 5 bases from V and 4 bases from J; bases unmatched to any gene: 3. Looked up from germline, CDR1 is LNHDA and CDR2 is SQIVND (reference sequence). CDR3 nucleotides: TGTGCCAGTAGTTGGACAGGGCGCACCGGGGAGCTGTTTTTT. Translated, it gives CASSWTGRTGELFF.

The V gene is TRBV7-2, the J gene TRBJ2-7; 8 nucleotides align to TRBD2. This CDR3 spans 15 amino acids. Germline CDR1 reads SGHTA; CDR2 reads FQGNSA. The ends lost 1 base at V and 7 bases at J; junction bases unmatched: 9. The CDR3 loop is CASSLDRGGPREQYF. CDR3 bases: TGTGCCAGCAGCTTAGATCGGGGGGGGCCGAGGGAGCAGTACTTC.

The V gene is TRBV19, the J gene TRBJ2-2; tentative D call: TRBD1 (5 bases). The length of the CDR3 is 15 residues. Deletions cut 3 bases from V and 5 bases from J, with 13 bases between. The V gene's germline CDR1 is LNHDA and CDR2 SQIVND (reference sequence). CDR3 sequence: CASSIKGERTGELFF. CDR3 sequence (DNA): TGTGCCAGTAGTATTAAAGGGGAAAGGACCGGGGAGCTGTTTTTT.

The chain links TRBV7-7 to TRBJ1-5; no definite D call. Germline V gene data show CDR1 as SSHAT and CDR2 as FNYEAQ (reference sequence). This CDR3 is built from 15 residues. V lost 7 bases and J lost 0, with 13 bases in between. CDR3 in amino acids: CASTGVAYSNQPQHF. DNA for the CDR3: TGTGCCAGCACCGGGGTCGCGTATAGCAATCAGCCCCAGCATTTT. The entire variable domain, with the rest obtained from reference TRBV7-7 and TRBJ1-5, is as follows: GAGVSQSPRYKVTKRGQDVTLRCDPISSHATLYWYQQALGQGPEFLTYFNYEAQPDKSGLPSDRFSAERPEGSISTLTIQRTEQRDSAMYRCASTGVAYSNQPQHFGDGTRLSIL.

This clone was counted only a few times. The chain joins TRBV13 to TRBJ1-2; D is perhaps TRBD1 (5 bases). The CDR3 sequence is 15 residues long. Germline CDR1 and CDR2: PRHDT and FYEKMQ (reference sequence). Trimming took off 1 base at V and 2 bases at J, with 11 bases between the two ends. In DNA, the CDR3 is TGTGCCAGCAGCTTAGAAAGTCAGGGCAACTATGGCTACACCTTC. This translates into CASSLESQGNYGYTF.

The chain has TRBV7-3 and TRBJ2-7; perhaps TRBD1 as D (6 bases). This CDR3 contains 15 residues. Per the germline V gene, CDR1 is SGHTA and CDR2 is FQGTGA. The V and J ends lost 2 bases and 5 bases respectively, with 16 bases between them. CDR3 region: CASSLLQGSRDEQYF. The DNA of the CDR3 is TGTGCCAGCAGCTTACTACAGGGATCAAGGGACGAGCAGTACTTC.

V is TRBV30 and J is TRBJ1-1, with D tentatively TRBD1 (6 bases). Germline-derived CDR1 and CDR2 are GTSNPN and SVGIG (reference sequence). The CDR3 sequence is 13 residues long. The V gene lost 7 bases and the J gene lost 1 base, with 13 bases spanning the gap. The DNA for the CDR3 is TGTGCCTTAAACGCGGACAGGAACACTGAAGCTTTCTTT. It translates to CALNADRNTEAFF.

This chain joins TRBV20-1 and TRBJ1-1; D is unclear. The V gene lost 5 bases and the J gene lost 5 bases, with 9 bases spanning the gap. Per the germline V gene, CDR1 is DFQATT and CDR2 is SNEGSKA (reference sequence). The length of the CDR3 is 11 residues. CDR3 nucleotides: TGCAGTGCTCCTACAGAAACTGAAGCTTTCTTT. It specifies CSAPTETEAFF.

The chain carries TRBV15 and TRBJ2-7, with 11 bases lining up with TRBD2. The CDR3 has 17 amino acids. CDR1 and CDR2 (germline): LNHNV, YYDKDF (reference sequence). Trimming cost V 4 bases and J 6 bases; bases outside gene matches: 14. The CDR3 here is CATSNTSGRVRLREQYF. In DNA, the CDR3 is TGTGCCACCAGCAACACTAGCGGGAGAGTCAGGCTCCGCGAGCAGTACTTC.

The chain has TRBV7-9 and TRBJ2-2; the match to TRBD1 covers 10 bases. CDR1 is SEHNR and CDR2 is FQNEAQ in the germline V gene (reference sequence). The CDR3 is 16 amino acids. J was trimmed by 3 bases and V by 3 bases; bases with no gene match: 4. The CDR3 here is CASSLAGTGDTGELFF. CDR3 sequence (DNA): TGTGCCAGCAGCTTGGCCGGGACAGGGGACACCGGGGAGCTGTTTTTT.

CDR3 nucleotide sequence: TGTGCCAGCAGCCCGCAAGGACAGGGGATTGGTGAAAAACTGTTTTTT. Its protein is CASSPQGQGIGEKLFF. The chain joins TRBV7-8 to TRBJ1-4, with TRBD1 matching 9 bases. Germline V gene data show CDR1 as SGHVS and CDR2 as FQNEAQ. V shed 5 bases and J 7 bases; nucleotides not matched to a gene: 11. The CDR3 loop spans 16 amino acids.

This chain uses TRBV27 with TRBJ1-1, with D unclear. V was trimmed by 3 bases and J by 2 bases, leaving 10 bases between them. The germline V gene encodes CDR1 MNHEY and CDR2 SMNVEV (reference sequence). The CDR3 has 14 amino acids. CDR3 residues: CASSLSGKNTEAFF. The CDR3 bases are TGTGCCAGCAGTTTGTCGGGAAAAAACACTGAAGCTTTCTTT.

This clone occurred once. This chain uses TRBV28 with TRBJ1-2; maybe TRBD1 (5 bases). Trimming cost V 1 base and J 8 bases, with 14 bases left between them. This CDR3 spans 14 amino acids. CDR1 and CDR2 from the germline V gene are MDHEN and SYDVKM. The CDR3 loop is CASSLFGWPGGYTF. CDR3 in DNA: TGTGCCAGCAGTTTATTCGGGTGGCCAGGGGGCTACACCTTC.